Listed here are 29 T cell receptor beta chains from one sample, sequenced in a study of T cells of healthy individuals. One entry per CDR3 protein results from TCRdb running MiXCR on the 5' RACE reads. The sample consists of 40,000 to 60,000 distinct CDR3 sequences, about 14% of them appearing once. These receptors were taken from a human donor in good health.

This clonotype showed up just a few times. The rearrangement links TRBV30 to TRBJ1-1, with D perhaps TRBD1 (5 bases). The CDR3 runs 12 residues. The germline V gene has CDR1 GTSNPN and CDR2 SVGIG (reference sequence). V was clipped by 0 bases and J by 11 bases, with 13 bases between them. As DNA, the CDR3 is TGTGCCTGGAGTGTGTTATTAGGGACGGCTTTCTTT. This gives the protein CAWSVLLGTAFF.

This clonotype was found a few times. The chain is built from TRBV5-1 and TRBJ2-3, with 10 bases that match TRBD2. The CDR3 runs to 17 residues. V lost 4 bases, J lost 2 bases, and 10 bases stayed unmatched. Germline values: CDR1 SGHRS, CDR2 YFSETQ. The CDR3 loop is CASSRRPSGGNTDTQYF. The CDR3 DNA follows: TGCGCCAGCAGCCGGAGGCCTAGCGGGGGCAACACAGATACGCAGTATTTT.

This clonotype was seen a handful of times. The J gene is TRBJ2-7, the V gene TRBV20-1; TRBD2 matches at 9 bases. The V gene end was trimmed by 5 bases and the J gene end by 4 bases; junction bases not matched to a gene: 9. Per the germline V gene, CDR1 is DFQATT and CDR2 is SNEGSKA (reference sequence). This CDR3 is built from 14 residues. The CDR3 spells CSAPPREGLYEQYF. The CDR3 DNA sequence: TGCAGTGCTCCGCCGCGGGAGGGCCTTTACGAGCAGTACTTC.

This clonotype is a singleton in its sample. The rearrangement joins TRBV5-1 to TRBJ2-3, with D perhaps TRBD2 (7 bases). Germline CDR1 reads SGHRS; CDR2 reads YFSETQ. The CDR3 is 17 amino acids. The V and J ends lost 4 bases and 0 bases respectively, with 18 bases between them. The CDR3 loop is CASSRGPAGSSTDTQYF. CDR3 nucleotide sequence: TGCGCCAGCAGCCGGGGGCCAGCGGGGTCTAGCACAGATACGCAGTATTTT.

This clonotype was observed a handful of times. The chain carries TRBV7-2 and TRBJ1-2, with D hard to call. The V end lost 3 bases, the J end lost 7 bases, and 12 bases lay between the germline ends. Per the germline V gene, CDR1 is SGHTA and CDR2 is FQGNSA. The CDR3 has 13 residues. In DNA, the CDR3 is TGTGCCAGCAGCTTGGGTACCGAGACTGGCTACACCTTC. Translation gives CASSLGTETGYTF.

This clonotype was recorded many times. The chain combines TRBV20-1 with TRBJ2-7, with 7 bases identical to TRBD2. This CDR3 comprises 13 residues. V dropped 4 bases and J dropped 3; count of bases not matched to a gene: 6. Per germline, CDR1 DFQATT and CDR2 SNEGSKA (reference sequence). The DNA of the CDR3 is TGCAGTGCTATACGGGACTATCACTACGAGCAGTACTTC. Its translation is CSAIRDYHYEQYF.

The V call is TRBV7-6, the J call TRBJ2-7, with 7 bases matching TRBD1. Germline CDR1 SGHVS, CDR2 FNYEAQ. CDR3 size: 15 residues. V shed 5 bases and J 3 bases; nucleotides not matched to a gene: 10. The CDR3 sequence: CASSLEPGQNYEQYF. Here the CDR3 DNA reads TGTGCCAGCAGCCTAGAGCCGGGACAGAACTACGAGCAGTACTTC.

This clonotype turned up a few times. The chain joins TRBV5-6 to TRBJ1-1; 10 bases fit TRBD1. The CDR3 totals 15 residues. With V trimmed by 0 bases and J by 6 bases, 5 bases remained unmatched. Germline V gene sequence: CDR1 SGHDT, CDR2 YYEEEE. CDR3 sequence: CASSLVRTGGAEAFF. In DNA, the CDR3 is TGTGCCAGCAGCTTGGTGCGGACAGGGGGGGCTGAAGCTTTCTTT.

The rearrangement joins TRBV9 to TRBJ1-2; 9 bases align to TRBD1. V lost 0 bases and J lost 8; bases outside the gene matches: 5. The germline V gene encodes CDR1 SGDLS and CDR2 YYNGEE. The CDR3 length is 14 residues. CDR3 protein: CASSVAGTGQGYTF. In DNA, the CDR3 is TGTGCCAGCAGCGTAGCCGGGACAGGGCAGGGCTACACCTTC.

This clonotype came up many times. The chain carries TRBV5-5 and TRBJ2-3; 7 bases are a match to TRBD2. Unmatched junction bases numbered 3, after V lost 4 bases and J lost 1 base. This CDR3 contains 14 residues. Germline lookup yields CDR1 SGHKS and CDR2 YYEKEE (reference sequence). The CDR3 protein is CASSRDYGTDTQYF. DNA of the CDR3: TGTGCCAGCAGCCGGGACTATGGCACAGATACGCAGTATTTT. Looking up the rest from reference TRBV5-5 and TRBJ2-3 gives the full variable domain: DAGVTQSPTHLIKTRGQQVTLRCSPISGHKSVSWYQQVLGQGPQFIFQYYEKEERGRGNFPDRFSARQFPNYSSELNVNALLLGDSALYLCASSRDYGTDTQYFGPGTRLTVL.

This clonotype was seen more than once but under ten times. The chain couples TRBV5-1 to TRBJ2-5; perhaps TRBD1 as D (5 bases). Germline V gene lookup returns CDR1 SGHRS and CDR2 YFSETQ. The CDR3 extends over 15 amino acids. Trimming left V 0 bases short and J 5 bases short, with 14 bases between. The chain's CDR3 is CASSLASRGLETQYF. The CDR3 region has the DNA TGCGCCAGCAGCTTGGCCAGTAGGGGATTGGAGACCCAGTACTTC.

At least ten counts were recorded for this clonotype. The chain carries TRBV5-1 and TRBJ1-5; 8 positions agree with TRBD1. CDR1 is SGHRS and CDR2 is YFSETQ in the germline V gene. The junction had 7 bases not matched to a gene; V was cut back by 4 bases and J by 4 bases. The length of the CDR3 is 15 residues. The CDR3 sequence: CASSPTGGTNQPQHF. The CDR3 region has the DNA TGCGCCAGCAGCCCAACAGGGGGTACGAATCAGCCCCAGCATTTT.

This clonotype was seen more than once but under ten times. This sequence joins TRBV20-1 and TRBJ1-6; D remains ambiguous. V lost 7 bases and J 8 bases, leaving 12 bases between the germline ends. This CDR3 is built from 12 residues. In germline, CDR1 is DFQATT, CDR2 SNEGSKA (reference sequence). CDR3 protein: CSGKTGDSPLHF. Written as DNA, the CDR3 is TGCAGTGGCAAGACCGGGGATTCACCCCTCCACTTT.

This clonotype was counted at least ten times. The chain is built from TRBV9 and TRBJ1-5, with no clear D. The CDR3 extends over 12 amino acids. Germline values: CDR1 SGDLS, CDR2 YYNGEE. The V end was cut by 4 bases, the J end by 5 bases, with 7 bases between. CDR3: CASSPRDQPQHF. DNA for the CDR3: TGTGCCAGCAGCCCACGGGATCAGCCCCAGCATTTT.

At least ten counts were recorded for this clonotype. The chain is built from TRBV7-9 and TRBJ1-5; perhaps TRBD1 as D (6 bases). Trimming took off 1 base at V and 8 bases at J, with 6 bases between the two ends. Germline assignment: CDR1 SEHNR and CDR2 FQNEAQ (reference sequence). The CDR3 spans 12 residues. The CDR3 sequence: CASSLGTEPQHF. CDR3 DNA sequence: TGTGCCAGCAGCTTAGGGACAGAGCCCCAGCATTTT.

This clonotype appeared a few times. The chain employs TRBV2 and TRBJ2-1, with TRBD2 identical over 7 bases. In germline, CDR1 is SNHLY, CDR2 FYNNEI. The CDR3 runs 14 residues. The CDR3 here is CASGGGSSYNEQFF. The CDR3 DNA reads TGTGCTAGTGGGGGGGGGAGCTCCTACAATGAGCAGTTCTTC.

The V gene is TRBV7-2, the J gene TRBJ2-3; 13 bases line up with TRBD2. The CDR3 covers 16 residues. With 5 bases clipped from V and 6 bases from J, the junction kept 8 bases outside the gene matches. The germline gives CDR1 SGHTA, CDR2 FQGNSA. CDR3 in amino acids: CASSRGLAGATDTQYF. In DNA form, the CDR3 reads TGTGCCAGCAGCCGAGGACTAGCGGGAGCAACGGATACGCAGTATTTT.

The gene calls are TRBV27 and TRBJ2-7; 8 bases agree with TRBD2. Germline CDR1 reads MNHEY; CDR2 reads SMNVEV (reference sequence). This CDR3 comprises 14 residues. The trim removed 5 bases at V and 2 bases at J, leaving 5 bases unmatched. The chain's CDR3 is CASSPGTRPYEQYF. DNA of the CDR3: TGTGCCAGCAGTCCCGGGACTAGACCCTACGAGCAGTACTTC.

This clonotype was seen repeatedly, ten times or more. The chain employs TRBV30 and TRBJ1-1; D remains ambiguous. Trimming left V 2 bases short and J 4 bases short, with 11 bases between. The CDR3 is 13 amino acids. Germline CDR1 is GTSNPN and CDR2 is SVGIG (reference sequence). CDR3 bases: TGTGCCTGGAGTACTCAGGTCGGCACTGAAGCTTTCTTT. Protein: CAWSTQVGTEAFF. The variable domain in full, completed from reference TRBV30 and TRBJ1-1, reads SQTIHQWPATLVQPVGSPLSLECTVEGTSNPNLYWYRQAAGRGLQLLFYSVGIGQISSEVPQNLSASRPQDRQFILSSKKLLLSDSGFYLCAWSTQVGTEAFFGQGTRLTVV.

The rearrangement joins TRBV6-5 to TRBJ2-6, with D maybe TRBD2 (5 bases). Trimming removed 3 bases from V and 4 bases from J, with 16 bases in between. The germline V gene encodes CDR1 MNHEY and CDR2 SVGAGI. This CDR3 is 17 amino acids long. Written as DNA, the CDR3 is TGTGCCAGCAGTTATAAGGCCCTGGGAGCGGGGGCCAACGTCCTGACTTTC. Translated, it gives CASSYKALGAGANVLTF.

The genes are TRBV7-9 and TRBJ2-2; possibly TRBD1 for D (5 bases). CDR1 and CDR2 from the germline V gene are SEHNR and FQNEAQ (reference sequence). The CDR3 is 13 amino acids. Deletions cut 8 bases from V and 4 bases from J, with 11 bases between. This CDR3 is CASEAGSTGELFF. In DNA, the CDR3 is TGTGCCAGCGAGGCAGGGTCCACCGGGGAGCTGTTTTTT.

This clonotype showed up many times. The chain combines TRBV5-4 with TRBJ1-6; TRBD1 agrees at 10 bases. The V gene end was trimmed by 4 bases and the J gene end by 7 bases; junction bases not matched to a gene: 11. Per germline, CDR1 SGHNT and CDR2 YYREEE (reference sequence). CDR3 length equals 17 residues. Written as DNA, the CDR3 is TGTGCCAGCAGCCCCGGGACAGGGGCCCAACTCAATTCACCCCTCCACTTT. It translates to CASSPGTGAQLNSPLHF.

Only a few counts were recorded for this clonotype. V is TRBV20-1 and J is TRBJ2-3; tentatively, D is TRBD1 or TRBD2 (6 bases each). V dropped 0 bases and J dropped 1 base, with 8 bases sitting between them. Germline V gene lookup returns CDR1 DFQATT and CDR2 SNEGSKA (reference sequence). There are 14 residues in the CDR3. The CDR3 reads CSARDGGRTDTQYF. CDR3 sequence (DNA): TGCAGTGCTAGAGATGGGGGGCGCACAGATACGCAGTATTTT.

This clonotype was seen ten or more times. This sequence joins TRBV20-1 and TRBJ1-4; D is undetermined. Germline V gene lookup returns CDR1 DFQATT and CDR2 SNEGSKA (reference sequence). Trimming pared 5 bases from V and 13 bases from J, leaving 17 bases between. The CDR3 contains 12 residues. CDR3 sequence (DNA): TGCAGTGCTCTGGACCCTGCGGCCGCACTGTTTTTT. Amino acids: CSALDPAAALFF.

This clonotype showed up just once. This chain uses TRBV5-1 with TRBJ2-2; D uncertain. CDR3 length: 15 amino acids. The germline V gene encodes CDR1 SGHRS and CDR2 YFSETQ. V lost 1 base, J lost 0 bases, and 7 bases lay in between. CDR3 nucleotide sequence: TGCGCCAGCAGCTTGAATAACCCGAACACCGGGGAGCTGTTTTTT. It translates to CASSLNNPNTGELFF.

This clonotype was observed at least ten times. The chain recombines TRBV7-2 with TRBJ2-1; 8 bases align to TRBD2. V trimming: 0 bases; J trimming: 6 bases; junction bases outside the gene matches: 7. CDR3 length: 16 residues. The germline V gene has CDR1 SGHTA and CDR2 FQGNSA. The CDR3 spells CASSLAPGGPFNEQFF. The CDR3 DNA reads TGTGCCAGCAGCTTAGCGCCGGGGGGGCCTTTCAATGAGCAGTTCTTC.

In this sample, this clonotype turned up many times. The chain is built from TRBV5-6 and TRBJ2-4; 13 bases map to TRBD2. Germline CDR1 reads SGHDT; CDR2 reads YYEEEE. V was pared by 4 bases and J by 8 bases, with 9 bases of the junction left unmatched. The CDR3 length is 16 residues. CDR3 DNA: TGTGCCAGCAGCCGGACTAGCGGGGGTAGCCCCCACATTCAGTACTTC. It encodes CASSRTSGGSPHIQYF.

This clonotype was found once. Possible read error: a much larger clone is one base away. This chain joins TRBV25-1 and TRBJ2-7; perhaps D is TRBD1 or TRBD2 (6 bases each). Germline V gene sequence: CDR1 MGHDK, CDR2 SYGVNS. CDR3 length: 12 amino acids. The CDR3 spells CASSGGAYEKYF. For the CDR3, the DNA is TGTGCCAGCAGTGGGGGGGCCTACGAGAAGTACTTC.

This clonotype was recorded a few times. This rearrangement joins TRBV7-2 to TRBJ1-4; the match to TRBD1 covers 7 bases. This CDR3 spans 15 amino acids. Trimming removed 5 bases from V and 4 bases from J; junction bases left unmatched: 7. Germline V lookup: CDR1 SGHTA, CDR2 FQGNSA. CDR3 nucleotide sequence: TGTGCCAGCAGCCTAAGGGGACAGCATAATGAAAAACTGTTTTTT. It translates to CASSLRGQHNEKLFF.